The rows below give T cell receptor beta chains drawn from one sample of a study of blood T cell repertoires in COVID-19. Assay used: immunoSEQ multiplex PCR; TCRdb lists only in-frame clones, some missing. The sample records roughly 390,000 clones, 85% being singletons. The sample taken for sequencing was peripheral blood. Receptors were obtained from a woman aged 18 to 35 with acute or convalescent COVID-19. Both conserved end residues are part of each CDR3. Fields, in order: D gene, V gene, clone size, J gene, CDR3 DNA, CDR3 protein. The D gene is left open where the match is weak. Size values are once, few and many counts, or a class for expanded clones, and some rows have none.

-	TRBV30	-	TRBJ1-6	TGTGCCTGGAGTGTAGATAGAATCAATTCACCCCTCCACTTT	CAWSVDRINSPLHF
TRBD2	TRBV11-2	once	TRBJ2-5	TGTGCCAGCAGCCCTAGGGCACTAGCGGATACCCAGTACTTC	CASSPRALADTQYF
-	TRBV28	-	TRBJ2-5	TGTGCCAGCAGTTTTTCGGGGACACCAGAGACCCAGTACTTC	CASSFSGTPETQYF
-	TRBV27	-	TRBJ1-1	TGTGCCAGCAGTCAAAGGACAGCCCGCCGAGCTTTCTTT	CASSQRTARRAFF
TRBD1	TRBV11-2	-	TRBJ2-7	TGTGCCAGCAGTCCCGGGACAGGGTCGTACTACGAGCAGTACTTC	CASSPGTGSYYEQYF
-	TRBV7-6	once	TRBJ1-4	TGTGCCAGCAGCCCCCAGGGACTCTACCCTAATGAAAAACTGTTTTTT	CASSPQGLYPNEKLFF
-	TRBV6-1	-	TRBJ2-3	TGTGCCAGCAGTGATTACCGGACGCAGTATTTT	CASSDYRTQYF
TRBD2	TRBV27	-	TRBJ2-7	TGTGCCAGCAGCCCCACTAGCGGGGACTCCTACGAGCAGTACTTC	CASSPTSGDSYEQYF
TRBD2	TRBV7-2	once	TRBJ2-7	TGTGCCAGCAGCCTGGGAGGGAGGGAGCAGTACTTC	CASSLGGREQYF
-	TRBV15	-	TRBJ2-3	TGTGCCACCAGCAGTAGAGGGACACCTCAAGGTACGCAGTATTTT	CATSSRGTPQGTQYF
-	TRBV5-1	-	TRBJ1-5	TGCGCCAGCAGTGGAGGCGAAGGTCAGCCCCAGCATTTT	CASSGGEGQPQHF
-	TRBV3-1/TRBV3-2	-	TRBJ1-6	TGTGCCAGCAGCCAACAGGGTAATAATTCACCCCTCCACTTT	CASSQQGNNSPLHF
-	TRBV7-9	-	TRBJ1-2	TGTGCCAGCAGCTTATGGGAGCAGCTCGACTATGGCTACACCTTC	CASSLWEQLDYGYTF
TRBD1	TRBV7-2	-	TRBJ1-2	TGTGCCAGCAGCGTACGACAGGGGGCTGGCTACACCTTC	CASSVRQGAGYTF
TRBD1	TRBV30	-	TRBJ1-2	TGTGCCGGGTCCCGGGACAGCTATAACTATGGCTACACCTTC	CAGSRDSYNYGYTF
TRBD1	TRBV7-2	-	TRBJ2-7	TGTGCCAGCAGCCGTGACAGGGGGAGGTACGAGCAGTACTTC	CASSRDRGRYEQYF
-	TRBV19	-	TRBJ1-1	TGTGCCAGTAGTATCGGGGGAGGGGACACTGAAGCTTTCTTT	CASSIGGGDTEAFF
TRBD1	TRBV28	-	TRBJ1-5	TGTGCCGGATCAGACAGGGAGGAAAATCAGCCCCAGCATTTT	CAGSDREENQPQHF
-	TRBV18	-	TRBJ1-5	TGTGCCAGCTCACCAGGGGGGAATCAGCCCCAGCATTTT	CASSPGGNQPQHF
-	TRBV7-9	-	TRBJ2-3	TGTGCCAGCAGAAGGAGTAGCACAGATACGCAGTATTTT	CASRRSSTDTQYF
-	TRBV11-2	once	TRBJ2-3	TGTGCCAGCAGCTTCCTTCTTACCGGGTCAGATACAGATACGCAGTATTTT	CASSFLLTGSDTDTQYF
-	TRBV5-1	once	TRBJ1-1	TGCGCCAGCAGCCCAGATGGGCAGACCACTGAAGCTTTCTTT	CASSPDGQTTEAFF
TRBD1	TRBV28	-	TRBJ1-1	TGTGCCAGCAGCCCGGACAGGCTCACTGAAGCTTTCTTT	CASSPDRLTEAFF
TRBD2	TRBV24-1	-	TRBJ2-3	TGTGCCACCAGTGATTTCGGGACTAGCGGGAGAGTGGGGGACACAGATACGCAGTATTTT	CATSDFGTSGRVGDTDTQYF
-	TRBV7-9	few	TRBJ1-1	TGTGCCAGCAGTCAAGGGAGGACTGAAGCTTTCTTT	CASSQGRTEAFF
-	TRBV5-5	few	TRBJ2-7	TGTGCCAGCAGCGCCAGGGTGGGGTCAACCTACGAGCAGTACTTC	CASSARVGSTYEQYF
-	TRBV6-6	-	TRBJ1-5	TGTGCCAGCAGTTACGGGCAGGGGAATCAGCCCCAGCATTTT	CASSYGQGNQPQHF
-	TRBV11-1	-	TRBJ2-5	TGTGCCAGCAGCTTACCCTACGACAGGCAAGAGACCCAGTACTTC	CASSLPYDRQETQYF
TRBD2	TRBV7-9	-	TRBJ2-1	TGTGCCAGCAGCTTCGTTCGAGCGGGAGGGCCGGGGGATGAGCAGTTCTTC	CASSFVRAGGPGDEQFF
-	TRBV14	-	TRBJ1-1	TGTGCCAGCAGCCATCCAGGGATCACTGAAGCTTTCTTT	CASSHPGITEAFF
TRBD2	TRBV13	-	TRBJ2-7	TGTGCCAGCAGCGGCGGACTAGCGGGAGTCTACGAGCAGTACTTC	CASSGGLAGVYEQYF
TRBD2	TRBV28	-	TRBJ2-3	TGTGCCAGCTCAGGGAGGGTGCCCGGCCACACAGATACGCAGTATTTT	CASSGRVPGHTDTQYF
-	TRBV19	few	TRBJ1-2	TGTGCCAGTAGTCCCGGGTCATCTACCAACTATGGCTACACCTTC	CASSPGSSTNYGYTF
-	TRBV7-3	-	TRBJ2-7	TGTGCCAGCAGCCCGTTACATTCCTACGAGCAGTACTTC	CASSPLHSYEQYF
TRBD2	TRBV7-3	-	TRBJ2-5	TGTGCCAGCAGCTTAGAAGGCAGGGAGGGAGAGACCCAGTACTTC	CASSLEGREGETQYF
-	TRBV5-1	-	TRBJ1-1	TGCGCCAGCAGCCGGGGGGATACGAACACTGAAGCTTTCTTT	CASSRGDTNTEAFF
TRBD1	TRBV2	-	TRBJ2-2	TGTGCCAGCAGTACGGGGACAGGGATGTACACCGGGGAGCTGTTTTTT	CASSTGTGMYTGELFF
-	TRBV11-2	-	TRBJ1-2	TGTGCCAGCAGCTTTTCCAGGTCCAACTATGGCTACACCTTC	CASSFSRSNYGYTF
-	TRBV28	-	TRBJ1-1	TGTGCCAGCAGTTTAAATCCTATGAACACTGAAGCTTTCTTT	CASSLNPMNTEAFF
TRBD2	TRBV3-1/TRBV3-2	-	TRBJ2-1	TGTGCCAGCAGCCCAGTGGTCTTCGGACTAGCGGGATCGGGGAATGAGCAGTTCTTC	CASSPVVFGLAGSGNEQFF
-	TRBV6-6	-	TRBJ1-2	TGTGCCAGCAGGACAAACTATGGCTACACCTTC	CASRTNYGYTF
TRBD2	TRBV9	-	TRBJ2-7	TGTGCCAGCAGCGAGGGCCCCGGGACTAGCGGGTACGAGCAGTACTTC	CASSEGPGTSGYEQYF
-	TRBV6-5	-	TRBJ2-7	TGTGCCAGCAGACCCCCCGGGACACTGGGGGAGCAGTACTTC	CASRPPGTLGEQYF
TRBD1	TRBV6-5	-	TRBJ2-2	TGTGCCAGCAAGTCCACAGGGGGACCCGGGGAGCTGTTTTTT	CASKSTGGPGELFF
-	TRBV5-5	-	TRBJ1-1	TGTGCCAGCAGCTTGGGCCCTATTGGGAGCACTGAAGCTTTCTTT	CASSLGPIGSTEAFF
TRBD2	TRBV5-4	-	TRBJ2-5	TGTGCCAGCAGCTTGTCGTATCGGGTTCGGCTAGCGGGATTGGGAGAGACCCAGTACTTC	CASSLSYRVRLAGLGETQYF
TRBD2	TRBV27	-	TRBJ2-1	TGTGCCAGCAGTCCGCCTCCCGTAGCGGGAGTATACAATGAGCAGTTCTTC	CASSPPPVAGVYNEQFF
TRBD1	TRBV24-1	few	TRBJ1-6	TGTGCCACCAGTGACTCGGACAGGGGTTCACCCCTCCACTTT	CATSDSDRGSPLHF
-	TRBV3-1/TRBV3-2	-	TRBJ2-7	TGTGCCAGCAGCCAAGGCGCTCAGGGCATCTACGAGCAGTACTTC	CASSQGAQGIYEQYF
TRBD1	TRBV29-1	-	TRBJ1-2	TGCAGCGCGGAAACCCGACAGGGGAACTATGGCTACACCTTC	CSAETRQGNYGYTF
TRBD1	TRBV6-5	-	TRBJ1-3	TGTGCCAGCAGCTTGTTAGGGGGCGCTGGAAACACCATATATTTT	CASSLLGGAGNTIYF
TRBD1	TRBV5-5	-	TRBJ2-5	TGTGCCAGCAGCATCCCGAGGGGGCCGGAGACCCAGTACTTC	CASSIPRGPETQYF
-	TRBV4-1	-	TRBJ1-4	TGCGCCAGCAGCCAAGAGAGATGGACATTTAATGAAAAACTGTTTTTT	CASSQERWTFNEKLFF
TRBD2	TRBV3-1/TRBV3-2	-	TRBJ2-7	TGTGCCAGCAGCCAGGTGACTAGCGGGGACTCAGGCTACGAGCAGTACTTC	CASSQVTSGDSGYEQYF
TRBD1	TRBV29-1	-	TRBJ2-5	TGCAGCGTTGAAGCTTGGGACAGCCAAGAGACCCAGTACTTC	CSVEAWDSQETQYF
TRBD1	TRBV6-1	-	TRBJ1-6	TGTGCCAGCAGTGAACCGGGACAGAATTCACCCCTCCACTTT	CASSEPGQNSPLHF
TRBD1	TRBV27	few	TRBJ1-2	TGTGCCAGCAGTCCCCGAGGACAGGGTACTGGCTACACCTTC	CASSPRGQGTGYTF
TRBD1	TRBV9	-	TRBJ2-4	TGTGCCAGCAGCACCTCGACAGGGAAAGAAAACATTCAGTACTTC	CASSTSTGKENIQYF
TRBD1	TRBV5-1	-	TRBJ2-2	TGCGCCAGCAGTTACGGGACAGGGGGCCGGAACACCGGGGAGCTGTTTTTT	CASSYGTGGRNTGELFF
TRBD1	TRBV13	-	TRBJ1-2	TGTGCCAGCAGCAGGGGACAGGGGACCGAGAACTATGGCTACACCTTC	CASSRGQGTENYGYTF